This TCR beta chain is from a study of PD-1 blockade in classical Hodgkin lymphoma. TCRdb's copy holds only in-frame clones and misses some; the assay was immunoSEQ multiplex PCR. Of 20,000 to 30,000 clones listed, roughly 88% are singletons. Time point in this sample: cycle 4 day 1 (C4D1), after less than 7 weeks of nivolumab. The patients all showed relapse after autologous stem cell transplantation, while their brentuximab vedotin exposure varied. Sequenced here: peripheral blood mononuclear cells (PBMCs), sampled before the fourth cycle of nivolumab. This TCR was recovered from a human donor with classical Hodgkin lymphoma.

Here the CDR3 DNA reads TGTGCCAGCAGCTTAGTTGTGTCACCCCTCCACTTT. Amino acids: CASSLVVSPLHF. The V and J genes are TRBV7-2 and TRBJ1-6; no clear D gene. Germline assignment: CDR1 SGHTA and CDR2 FQGNSA. V dropped 1 base and J dropped 10 bases, with 5 bases sitting between them. The CDR3 length is 12 residues.